A selection of T cell receptor beta chains follows, all from one sample in a study of T cells in Graves' hyperthyroidism and ophthalmopathy. Using its own MiXCR run on the multiplex PCR reads, TCRdb lists one record per CDR3 protein. The data contain 550,000 to 700,000 distinct CDR3 sequences, around 45% of them singletons. Source material: peripheral blood or thyroid tissue (not recorded which). The receptors originated from an adult woman with Graves' disease, either hyperthyroidism or ophthalmopathy (not recorded which). CDR3s include the opening cysteine and the closing phenylalanine or tryptophan. The order of the fields is clone size, D gene, J gene, CDR3 length, V gene, CDR3 protein, CDR3 DNA. The D gene is left open where the match is weak. Size tells how often a clone was seen (once, few, many) or the class of an expanded clone, and some rows leave it out.

clone_size: .
d_call: .
j_call: TRBJ2-7
cdr3_length: 13
v_call: TRBV20-1
cdr3_aa: CSASGRGINEQYF
cdr3_nt: TGCAGTGCATCAGGCAGGGGTATCAACGAGCAGTACTTC

clone_size: many
d_call: .
j_call: TRBJ2-7
cdr3_length: 16
v_call: TRBV11-2
cdr3_aa: CASSLRWGGASYEQYF
cdr3_nt: TGTGCCAGCAGCTTAAGGTGGGGGGGCGCCTCCTACGAGCAGTACTTC

clone_size: many
d_call: TRBD1
j_call: TRBJ2-7
cdr3_length: 15
v_call: TRBV5-1
cdr3_aa: CASSSTPRGSYEQYF
cdr3_nt: TGCGCCAGCAGCTCAACCCCCAGGGGGTCCTACGAGCAGTACTTC

clone_size: .
d_call: .
j_call: TRBJ2-7
cdr3_length: 12
v_call: TRBV29-1
cdr3_aa: CSVEDNSYEQYF
cdr3_nt: TGCAGCGTTGAAGACAACAGCTACGAGCAGTACTTC

clone_size: once
d_call: TRBD2
j_call: TRBJ2-3
cdr3_length: 14
v_call: TRBV20-1
cdr3_aa: CSADPSGGGDTQYF
cdr3_nt: TGCAGTGCGGACCCTAGCGGGGGGGGGGATACGCAGTATTTT

clone_size: many
d_call: .
j_call: TRBJ1-1
cdr3_length: 13
v_call: TRBV30
cdr3_aa: CACRRNSNTEAFF
cdr3_nt: TGTGCCTGCCGACGGAATAGTAACACTGAAGCTTTCTTT

clone_size: once
d_call: .
j_call: TRBJ1-2
cdr3_length: 15
v_call: TRBV7-2
cdr3_aa: CASSLSGAGNYGYTF
cdr3_nt: TGTGCCAGCAGCTTGTCAGGGGCCGGTAACTATGGCTACACCTTC

clone_size: many
d_call: .
j_call: TRBJ2-6
cdr3_length: 18
v_call: TRBV7-8
cdr3_aa: CASSLRDKGASGANVLTF
cdr3_nt: TGTGCCAGCAGCTTACGGGACAAGGGCGCCTCTGGGGCCAACGTCCTGACTTTC

clone_size: .
d_call: .
j_call: TRBJ2-2
cdr3_length: 11
v_call: TRBV29-1
cdr3_aa: CSVELGSELLF
cdr3_nt: TGCAGCGTTGAACTGGGCTCGGAGCTGCTTTTT

clone_size: .
d_call: TRBD1
j_call: TRBJ1-5
cdr3_length: 15
v_call: TRBV7-3
cdr3_aa: CASSTGTGVSQPQHF
cdr3_nt: TGTGCCAGCAGCACCGGGACAGGGGTGAGTCAGCCCCAGCATTTT

clone_size: many
d_call: .
j_call: TRBJ1-2
cdr3_length: 14
v_call: TRBV4-1
cdr3_aa: CASSQMGLWPGYTF
cdr3_nt: TGCGCCAGCAGCCAAATGGGACTCTGGCCTGGCTACACCTTC

clone_size: .
d_call: .
j_call: TRBJ1-5
cdr3_length: 15
v_call: TRBV28
cdr3_aa: CASTKVGASQQPQHF
cdr3_nt: TGTGCCAGCACCAAAGTGGGGGCTAGTCAACAGCCCCAGCATTTT

clone_size: many
d_call: .
j_call: TRBJ2-2
cdr3_length: 14
v_call: TRBV6-1
cdr3_aa: CASSEARWAGELFF
cdr3_nt: TGTGCCAGCAGTGAAGCGCGGTGGGCCGGGGAGCTGTTTTTT

clone_size: many
d_call: .
j_call: TRBJ2-7
cdr3_length: 12
v_call: TRBV3-1
cdr3_aa: CACGGSSAEQYF
cdr3_nt: TGTGCCTGCGGGGGCAGTTCCGCGGAGCAGTACTTC

clone_size: few
d_call: TRBD1
j_call: TRBJ1-4
cdr3_length: 15
v_call: TRBV4-1
cdr3_aa: CASRPPGQGNEKLFF
cdr3_nt: TGCGCCAGCAGACCACCGGGACAGGGTAATGAAAAACTGTTTTTT

clone_size: .
d_call: TRBD2
j_call: TRBJ2-1
cdr3_length: 16
v_call: TRBV7-9
cdr3_aa: CASSRTAAGGYNEQFF
cdr3_nt: TGTGCCAGCAGCCGAACCGCGGCGGGAGGGTACAATGAGCAGTTCTTC

clone_size: many
d_call: TRBD2
j_call: TRBJ2-2
cdr3_length: 17
v_call: TRBV5-5
cdr3_aa: CASSLASGRGNTGELFF
cdr3_nt: TGTGCCAGCAGCTTGGCTAGCGGGAGGGGCAACACCGGGGAGCTGTTTTTT

clone_size: few
d_call: .
j_call: TRBJ1-5
cdr3_length: 17
v_call: TRBV30
cdr3_aa: CAWSVKSVHGSNQPQHF
cdr3_nt: TGTGCCTGGAGTGTAAAATCGGTTCACGGGAGCAATCAGCCCCAGCATTTT

clone_size: .
d_call: TRBD1
j_call: TRBJ2-7
cdr3_length: 13
v_call: TRBV6-1
cdr3_aa: CASSIGQGYEQYF
cdr3_nt: TGTGCCAGCAGTATCGGACAGGGCTACGAGCAGTACTTC

clone_size: many
d_call: TRBD1
j_call: TRBJ2-7
cdr3_length: 15
v_call: TRBV5-1
cdr3_aa: CASSLVQGGAYEQYF
cdr3_nt: TGCGCCAGCAGCTTGGTACAGGGGGGCGCCTACGAGCAGTACTTC

clone_size: .
d_call: .
j_call: TRBJ2-6
cdr3_length: 15
v_call: TRBV7-9
cdr3_aa: CASSSRISGANVLTF
cdr3_nt: TGCGCCAGCAGCTCTCGGATCTCTGGGGCCAACGTCCTGACTTTC

clone_size: many
d_call: .
j_call: TRBJ1-1
cdr3_length: 15
v_call: TRBV11-2
cdr3_aa: CASSRLGVMNTEAFF
cdr3_nt: TGTGCCAGCAGCCGCTTGGGCGTCATGAACACTGAAGCTTTCTTT

clone_size: many
d_call: .
j_call: TRBJ1-1
cdr3_length: 10
v_call: TRBV20-1
cdr3_aa: CGTGSTEAFF
cdr3_nt: TGCGGCACAGGGAGCACTGAAGCTTTCTTT

clone_size: .
d_call: TRBD2
j_call: TRBJ2-2
cdr3_length: 20
v_call: TRBV4-1
cdr3_aa: CASSQALSVGRLAHTGELFF
cdr3_nt: TGCGCCAGCAGCCAAGCTTTAAGTGTCGGGCGACTAGCTCACACCGGGGAGCTGTTTTTT

clone_size: .
d_call: TRBD1
j_call: TRBJ2-7
cdr3_length: 17
v_call: TRBV24-1
cdr3_aa: CATSETGTGGYRGEQYF
cdr3_nt: TGTGCCACCAGTGAGACCGGGACAGGGGGATATCGGGGCGAGCAGTACTTC

clone_size: many
d_call: .
j_call: TRBJ1-1
cdr3_length: 12
v_call: TRBV7-9
cdr3_aa: CASSFGSPEAFF
cdr3_nt: TGTGCCAGCAGCTTTGGCTCGCCTGAAGCTTTCTTT

clone_size: .
d_call: TRBD2
j_call: TRBJ2-5
cdr3_length: 16
v_call: TRBV7-2
cdr3_aa: CASSFYGLAGEATQYF
cdr3_nt: TGTGCCAGCAGCTTCTACGGTCTAGCGGGAGAGGCTACCCAGTACTTC

clone_size: .
d_call: .
j_call: TRBJ1-2
cdr3_length: 15
v_call: TRBV19
cdr3_aa: CASSIGRAAAYGYTF
cdr3_nt: TGTGCCAGTAGTATAGGACGGGCGGCGGCCTATGGCTACACCTTC

clone_size: many
d_call: .
j_call: TRBJ1-5
cdr3_length: 13
v_call: TRBV20-1
cdr3_aa: CSAKTTGIQPQHF
cdr3_nt: TGCAGTGCTAAAACTACAGGTATACAGCCCCAGCATTTT